These 29 T cell receptor beta chains were all obtained from the same sample, sequenced in a study of blood T cell repertoires in COVID-19. The method was immunoSEQ multiplex PCR; TCRdb's version includes in-frame clones alone and lacks a portion of them. The sample includes about 240,000 clones, 80% to 85% seen only once; the top ten take roughly 3.2%. Input material: peripheral blood. The origin of the receptors is a woman younger than 35 with acute or convalescent COVID-19.

The rearrangement links TRBV6-5 to TRBJ2-7, with D possibly being TRBD2 (6 bases). Germline lookup yields CDR1 MNHEY and CDR2 SVGAGI. This CDR3 contains 12 residues. The V end was cut by 6 bases, the J end by 4 bases, with 10 bases between. CDR3 sequence (DNA): TGTGCCAGCAGGGGGACTGTTTACGAGCAGTACTTC. This translates into CASRGTVYEQYF.

This chain links TRBV14 with TRBJ2-2; 8 bases match TRBD1. Losses at the gene ends were 5 bases for V and 1 base for J; bases not matched to a gene: 18. From germline, CDR1 is SGHDN and CDR2 FVKESK. This CDR3 comprises 20 residues. The CDR3 DNA sequence: TGTGCCAGCAGCGCACACAGGGGGTCTTTTGGGATAGTGAACACCGGGGAGCTGTTTTTT. It is translated as CASSAHRGSFGIVNTGELFF. The variable domain in full, completed from reference TRBV14 and TRBJ2-2, reads EAGVTQFPSHSVIEKGQTVTLRCDPISGHDNLYWYRRVMGKEIKFLLHFVKESKQDESGMPNNRFLAERTGGTYSTLKVQPAELEDSGVYFCASSAHRGSFGIVNTGELFFGEGSRLTVL.

This rearrangement joins TRBV19 to TRBJ2-7; TRBD1 matches 9 bases. Germline values: CDR1 LNHDA, CDR2 SQIVND (reference sequence). Trimming at V came to 5 bases and at J to 1 base, leaving 6 bases not matched to a gene. The length of the CDR3 is 15 residues. The chain's CDR3 is CASSPGTGISYEQYF. The CDR3 DNA reads TGTGCCAGTAGTCCCGGGACAGGGATTTCCTACGAGCAGTACTTC. The entire variable domain, with the rest obtained from reference TRBV19 and TRBJ2-7, is as follows: DGGITQSPKYLFRKEGQNVTLSCEQNLNHDAMYWYRQDPGQGLRLIYYSQIVNDFQKGDIAEGYSVSREKKESFPLTVTSAQKNPTAFYLCASSPGTGISYEQYFGPGTRLTVT.

The chain combines TRBV18 with TRBJ1-2, with a possible D match to TRBD1 (5 bases). Germline CDR1 is KGHSH and CDR2 is LQKENI. V was clipped by 6 bases and J by 6 bases, with 20 bases between them. The CDR3 has 15 amino acids. CDR3 sequence (DNA): TGTGCCAGCTCGTACGGAGTAGACAGCCTAGATGGCTACACCTTC. Encoded protein: CASSYGVDSLDGYTF.

The chain has TRBV7-3 and TRBJ2-7; D is possibly TRBD1 (5 bases). This CDR3 is built from 13 residues. The V end lost 5 bases, the J end lost 5 bases, and 13 bases lay between the germline ends. Germline CDR1 reads SGHTA; CDR2 reads FQGTGA. CDR3 sequence (DNA): TGTGCCAGCAGCGCAGACAGTTTCAACGAGCAGTACTTC. Its protein product is CASSADSFNEQYF.

This clone was detected only a few times. The chain recombines TRBV14 with TRBJ2-7; D is unclear. The CDR3 has 15 amino acids. Germline loops: CDR1 SGHDN, CDR2 FVKESK. V was shortened by 0 bases and J by 0 bases, with 9 bases between the two germline ends. The CDR3 region is CASSQESSNSYEQYF. The CDR3 DNA follows: TGTGCCAGCAGCCAAGAGAGCTCTAACTCCTACGAGCAGTACTTC.

The V and J genes are TRBV6-5 and TRBJ2-2, with D possibly TRBD1 on 5 matching bases. CDR3 length: 15 amino acids. V lost 0 bases, J lost 7 bases, and 12 bases lay in between. CDR1 is MNHEY, CDR2 SVGAGI, per germline. The CDR3, as DNA: TGTGCCAGCAGTTACTCGAGGCAGGGCGGCGGGGAGCTGTTTTTT. Amino acids: CASSYSRQGGGELFF.

This chain connects TRBV6-2 or TRBV6-3 to TRBJ2-5; D not certain. CDR1 and CDR2 from the germline V gene are MNHEY and SVGEGT. Trimming left V 2 bases short and J 5 bases short, with 3 bases between. CDR3 length: 11 residues. CDR3 loop: CASSYRETQYF. CDR3 nucleotides: TGTGCCAGCAGTTACCGGGAGACCCAGTACTTC.

CDR3 amino acids: CASSEPTPGTSGKAYEQYF. In DNA form, the CDR3 reads TGCGCCAGCAGTGAGCCGACGCCCGGGACTAGCGGGAAGGCCTACGAGCAGTACTTC. This chain links TRBV10-2 with TRBJ2-7; TRBD2 matches at 13 bases. The CDR3 runs to 19 residues. Germline CDR1 WSHSY, CDR2 SAAADI. With 2 bases clipped from V and 2 bases from J, the junction kept 12 bases outside the gene matches.

This clone was detected only once. The genes are TRBV27 and TRBJ1-6; D uncertain. This CDR3 region has 18 residues. Between the trimmed V and J ends, which lost 7 bases and 1 base, there was a span of 20 bases. Germline V lookup: CDR1 MNHEY, CDR2 SMNVEV (reference sequence). The CDR3 spells CASTHNGGVFSYNSPLHF. CDR3 bases: TGTGCCAGCACCCACAATGGCGGGGTTTTTTCCTATAATTCACCCCTCCACTTT.

This clone is a singleton in its sample. The genes are TRBV28 and TRBJ2-7; TRBD1 matches at 9 bases. The germline CDR1 and CDR2 sequences are MDHEN and SYDVKM. This CDR3 has 16 amino acids. V lost 4 bases to trimming and J lost 2 bases; unmatched junction nucleotides: 9. Written as DNA, the CDR3 is TGTGCCAGCAGTTCGGCGAGCGGGACAGGGACCTACGAGCAGTACTTC. Protein sequence: CASSSASGTGTYEQYF.

The genes are TRBV5-1 and TRBJ2-5, with 7 positions matching TRBD1. V was clipped by 4 bases and J by 1 base; unmatched bases: 4. Germline-derived CDR1 and CDR2 are SGHRS and YFSETQ. The CDR3 sequence is 14 residues long. The CDR3 is CASSPGTVQETQYF. CDR3 DNA: TGCGCCAGCAGCCCAGGGACAGTCCAAGAGACCCAGTACTTC.

This clone was seen more than once but under ten times. The chain recombines TRBV28 with TRBJ1-5; D is unresolved. Germline V lookup: CDR1 MDHEN, CDR2 SYDVKM. The CDR3 covers 15 residues. V gave up 2 bases and J gave up 2 bases, with 10 bases separating them. The CDR3 region has the DNA TGTGCCAGCAGTTTAACAGTCCAAGGCAATCAGCCCCAGCATTTT. It specifies CASSLTVQGNQPQHF.

This clone has just one count. The chain is built from TRBV18 and TRBJ2-7, with TRBD2 identical over 13 bases. V dropped 5 bases and J dropped 6; count of bases not matched to a gene: 16. The CDR3 is made up of 18 amino acids. CDR1 KGHSH and CDR2 LQKENI come from the germline V gene. CDR3 residues: CASSKLLAGGRISSEQYF. The CDR3 bases are TGTGCCAGCTCAAAACTACTAGCGGGAGGGCGTATAAGTTCCGAGCAGTACTTC.

J is TRBJ1-1 and V is TRBV5-1; 8 bases line up with TRBD1. CDR3 size: 15 residues. V lost 3 bases and J lost 0; bases outside the gene matches: 4. Germline values: CDR1 SGHRS, CDR2 YFSETQ. The CDR3, as DNA: TGCGCCAGCAGCTGGGGGACAGGAATGAACACTGAAGCTTTCTTT. Its protein product is CASSWGTGMNTEAFF.

The chain combines TRBV4-3 with TRBJ2-5, with TRBD1 identical over 12 bases. Germline assignment: CDR1 LGHNA and CDR2 YSLEER. After removal of 1 base from V and 2 bases from J, the junction contained 8 bases not matched to a gene. This CDR3 has 18 amino acids. The CDR3 region is CASSQGSGQGAPQETQYF. The DNA of the CDR3 is TGCGCCAGCAGCCAAGGATCGGGACAGGGGGCGCCTCAAGAGACCCAGTACTTC.

The chain is built from TRBV7-6 and TRBJ2-3, with 13 bases aligning to TRBD2. Germline CDR1 is SGHVS and CDR2 is FNYEAQ. After removal of 5 bases from V and 1 base from J, the junction contained 6 bases not matched to a gene. The CDR3 totals 17 residues. The CDR3 DNA is TGTGCCAGCAGCCTGGGACTAGCGGGATTGGGCACAGATACGCAGTATTTT. This gives the protein CASSLGLAGLGTDTQYF. Using reference TRBV7-6 and TRBJ2-3 for the parts outside the CDR3, the full variable domain is GAGVSQSPRYKVTKRGQDVALRCDPISGHVSLYWYRQALGQGPEFLTYFNYEAQQDKSGLPNDRFSAERPEGSISTLTIQRTEQRDSAMYRCASSLGLAGLGTDTQYFGPGTRLTVL.

This chain links TRBV27 with TRBJ2-3, with D hard to call. The CDR3 consists of 12 residues. Germline-derived CDR1 and CDR2 are MNHEY and SMNVEV (reference sequence). V dropped 3 bases and J dropped 4 bases, with 5 bases sitting between them. Here the CDR3 reads CASSFSPDTQYF. The CDR3 nucleotides read TGTGCCAGCAGTTTTAGCCCAGATACGCAGTATTTT.

The rearrangement joins TRBV5-6 to TRBJ1-1; tentatively, D is TRBD1 (5 bases). In germline, CDR1 is SGHDT, CDR2 YYEEEE. V lost 1 base to trimming and J lost 1 base, with 11 bases between them. The CDR3 runs to 15 residues. The CDR3 DNA reads as TGTGCCAGCAGCTTGACTGGCAGGGCGAACACTGAAGCTTTCTTT. It specifies CASSLTGRANTEAFF. The full variable domain, in which reference TRBV5-6 and TRBJ1-1 provide the parts outside the CDR3, is DAGVTQSPTHLIKTRGQQVTLRCSPKSGHDTVSWYQQALGQGPQFIFQYYEEEERQRGNFPDRFSGHQFPNYSSELNVNALLLGDSALYLCASSLTGRANTEAFFGQGTRLTVV.

The V call is TRBV20-1, the J call TRBJ2-7; D not certain. The CDR3 sequence is 11 residues long. CDR1 is DFQATT, CDR2 SNEGSKA, per germline (reference sequence). V lost 4 bases and J 2 bases, leaving 6 bases between the germline ends. The CDR3 DNA reads TGCAGTGCTATTCAGGCCTACGAGCAGTACTTC. This encodes CSAIQAYEQYF.

The chain links TRBV6-5 to TRBJ1-2; no definite D call. The CDR3 loop spans 13 amino acids. Germline V CDR1 and CDR2: MNHEY, SVGAGI. The V gene lost 3 bases and the J gene lost 3 bases, with 8 bases spanning the gap. CDR3: CASSYSRDYGYTF. CDR3 DNA sequence: TGTGCCAGCAGTTATAGTCGGGACTATGGCTACACCTTC.

This rearrangement joins TRBV10-3 to TRBJ2-1; 14 bases fit TRBD2. Germline trimming cut 4 bases from V and 0 bases from J; bases unmatched to any gene: 8. From germline, CDR1 is ENHRY and CDR2 SYGVKD. CDR3 length: 19 amino acids. This CDR3 is CAISASPGTSGSSYNEQFF. The CDR3 DNA reads TGTGCCATCAGTGCGTCGCCCGGGACTAGCGGGAGCTCCTACAATGAGCAGTTCTTC.

The CDR3 protein is CATSARTGTGGGNQPQHF. CDR3 nucleotide sequence: TGTGCCACCAGTGCCCGGACCGGGACGGGGGGGGGCAATCAGCCCCAGCATTTT. The chain joins TRBV24-1 to TRBJ1-5; the D gene is possibly TRBD1 (5 bases). Germline lookup yields CDR1 KGHDR and CDR2 SFDVKD. The V gene lost 5 bases and the J gene lost 2 bases, with 21 bases spanning the gap. This CDR3 is built from 18 residues.

Of note for this clone: The sample carries other DNA sequences with the same CDR3. The rearrangement uses TRBV6-2 or TRBV6-3 and TRBJ2-3, with 13 nucleotides matching TRBD2. V lost 2 bases and J lost 4; bases outside the gene matches: 3. The V gene's germline CDR1 is MNHEY and CDR2 SVGEGT. The CDR3 has 16 amino acids. CDR3 DNA: TGTGCCAGCAGTTACGGGACTAGCGGGACACCAGATACGCAGTATTTT. This codes for CASSYGTSGTPDTQYF.

The chain is built from TRBV13 and TRBJ2-7; the match to TRBD2 covers 9 bases. After removal of 3 bases from V and 2 bases from J, the junction contained 11 bases not matched to a gene. The CDR3 runs 17 residues. CDR1 and CDR2 from the germline V gene are PRHDT and FYEKMQ (reference sequence). The DNA for the CDR3 is TGTGCCAGCAGCTTCACGGCGGGAGGGAGGATTGCCTACGAGCAGTACTTC. Its translation is CASSFTAGGRIAYEQYF.

The rearrangement uses TRBV30 and TRBJ1-4; possible D gene TRBD1, 6 bases. Germline V CDR1 and CDR2: GTSNPN, SVGIG (reference sequence). Trimming removed 1 base at V and 5 bases at J, with 14 bases between. The CDR3 length is 15 residues. The CDR3 nucleotides are TGTGCCTGGAGTGACCCAACAGGGATAAATGAAAAACTGTTTTTT. Protein product: CAWSDPTGINEKLFF.

In its sample, this clone was seen a few times. The rearrangement uses TRBV7-2 and TRBJ1-5; TRBD1 agrees at 12 bases. V lost 6 bases to trimming and J lost 7 bases; unmatched junction nucleotides: 7. This CDR3 comprises 15 residues. The germline gives CDR1 SGHTA, CDR2 FQGNSA. The CDR3 DNA follows: TGTGCCAGCAGGCCCGGGACAGGGGGCAGACAGCCCCAGCATTTT. Its protein product is CASRPGTGGRQPQHF.

The rearrangement links TRBV18 to TRBJ2-2; TRBD1 agrees at 7 bases. In germline, CDR1 is KGHSH, CDR2 LQKENI. The CDR3 loop spans 14 amino acids. The trim removed 5 bases at V and 3 bases at J, leaving 3 bases unmatched. CDR3 in amino acids: CASSLTGYTGELFF. The CDR3 coding sequence is TGTGCCAGCTCATTGACAGGGTACACCGGGGAGCTGTTTTTT.

This rearrangement joins TRBV19 to TRBJ2-1; D may be TRBD2 (6 bases). The CDR3 extends over 15 amino acids. Germline-derived CDR1 and CDR2 are LNHDA and SQIVND (reference sequence). V lost 7 bases and J 5 bases, leaving 18 bases between the germline ends. CDR3 sequence: CASTFGGVGNNEQFF. CDR3 coding DNA: TGTGCCAGTACATTCGGGGGAGTAGGGAACAATGAGCAGTTCTTC. The whole variable domain, filled in from reference TRBV19 and TRBJ2-1, reads DGGITQSPKYLFRKEGQNVTLSCEQNLNHDAMYWYRQDPGQGLRLIYYSQIVNDFQKGDIAEGYSVSREKKESFPLTVTSAQKNPTAFYLCASTFGGVGNNEQFFGPGTRLTVL.